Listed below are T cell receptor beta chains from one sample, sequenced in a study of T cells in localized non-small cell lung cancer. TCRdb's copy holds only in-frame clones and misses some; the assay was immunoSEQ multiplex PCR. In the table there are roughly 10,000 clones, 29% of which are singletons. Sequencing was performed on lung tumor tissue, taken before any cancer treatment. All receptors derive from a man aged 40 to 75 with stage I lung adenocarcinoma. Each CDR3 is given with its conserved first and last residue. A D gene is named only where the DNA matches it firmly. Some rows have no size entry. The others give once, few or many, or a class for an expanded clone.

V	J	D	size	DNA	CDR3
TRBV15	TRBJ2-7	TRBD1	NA	TGTGCCACCAGCGGACCAAACAGGGGTCACTCCTACGAGCAGTACTTC	CATSGPNRGHSYEQYF
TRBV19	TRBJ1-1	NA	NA	TGTGCCAGTAGTAACGGTCAGGTTTGGGGCACTGAAGCTTTCTTT	CASSNGQVWGTEAFF
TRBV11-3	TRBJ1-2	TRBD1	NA	TGTGCCAGCAGCTTACTTGCGGGGACAGCACATAATTATGGCTACACCTTC	CASSLLAGTAHNYGYTF
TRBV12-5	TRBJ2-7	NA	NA	TGTGCTAGTGCTGGCACCTCGACAAACTACGAGCAGTACTTC	CASAGTSTNYEQYF
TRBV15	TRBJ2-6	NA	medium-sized	TGTGCCACCAGCAGGAGACTATCTGGGGCCAACGTCCTGACTTTC	CATSRRLSGANVLTF
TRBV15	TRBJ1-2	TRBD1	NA	TGTGCCACCAGCAGAGACGGACAGGGAGGCGGCTACACCTTC	CATSRDGQGGGYTF
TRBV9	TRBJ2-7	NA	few	TGTGCCAGCAGCGTCGTCGGGGACTTCTACGAGCAGTACTTC	CASSVVGDFYEQYF
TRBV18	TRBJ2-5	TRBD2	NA	TGTGCCAGCTCACCTCTAGCGGGGGGGTACCAAGAGACCCAGTACTTC	CASSPLAGGYQETQYF
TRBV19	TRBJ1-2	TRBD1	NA	TGTGCCAGTATTCCGGGACAGGGGATCCTCTATGGCTACACCTTC	CASIPGQGILYGYTF
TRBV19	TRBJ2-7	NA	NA	TGTGCCAGTAGTATGTCCGCGTTCTACGAGCAGTACTTC	CASSMSAFYEQYF
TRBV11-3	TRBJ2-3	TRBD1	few	TGTGCCAGCAGTCCGGGTCTTACAGGGGTCGCTAGCACAGATACGCAGTATTTT	CASSPGLTGVASTDTQYF